A selection of T cell receptor beta chains follows, all from one sample in a study of glioma-infiltrating T cells after dendritic cell vaccination. Measured with immunoSEQ multiplex PCR; TCRdb has only the in-frame clones, and not every one. This sample has tens of thousands of clones, with approximately 89% found just once. Sequences were derived from blood, sampled after dendritic cell vaccination. These TCRs come from a human donor with glioblastoma. Each CDR3 is given with its conserved first and last residue. The D gene is left open where the match is weak. A clone size is listed for some rows: how often the clone was seen (once, few, many), or a class if it is expanded.

j_call,v_call,d_call,clone_size,cdr3_nt,cdr3_aa
TRBJ1-1,TRBV10-3,TRBD1,NA,TGTGCCATCAGTGGGACGACAGGGAGTGAAGCTTTCTTT,CAISGTTGSEAFF
TRBJ2-2,TRBV11-2,TRBD2,NA,TGTGCCAGCAGCTTAGCGGCGGTAGCGGGGGCTTACACCGGGGAGCTGTTTTTT,CASSLAAVAGAYTGELFF
TRBJ2-3,TRBV30,NA,NA,TGTGCCTGGAGTCTAACTACAGATACGCAGTATTTT,CAWSLTTDTQYF
TRBJ1-2,TRBV9,NA,NA,TGTGCCAGCGGGGATGGGGGAGGCTATGGCTACACCTTC,CASGDGGGYGYTF
TRBJ2-1,TRBV9,TRBD2,NA,TGTGCCAGCAACCTCCGACTAGCGGGAGATCACAATGAGCAGTTCTTC,CASNLRLAGDHNEQFF
TRBJ1-1,TRBV7-2,TRBD1,few,TGTGCCAGCAGCTTATCCGGGGACAGATACACTGAAGCTTTCTTT,CASSLSGDRYTEAFF
TRBJ2-7,TRBV9,TRBD1,NA,TGTGCCAGCAGCCCGCGACAGGGGGGTAGGTACGAGCAGTACTTC,CASSPRQGGRYEQYF
TRBJ1-2,TRBV15,TRBD1,few,TGTGCCACCAGCAGAGATTCAATTCTACAGGGGAGTAACTATGGCTACACCTTC,CATSRDSILQGSNYGYTF
TRBJ1-2,TRBV5-1,NA,once,TGCGCCAGCAGCTTGGCGACAGACTACTATGGCTACACCTTC,CASSLATDYYGYTF
TRBJ2-1,TRBV6-6,TRBD1,NA,TGTGCCAGCAGTTACCAGACAGGGGGTATCTACAATGAGCAGTTCTTC,CASSYQTGGIYNEQFF
TRBJ2-7,TRBV2,NA,NA,TGTGCCAGCAGTAGAATACCGGGACTGACTGTTCACGAGCAGTACTTC,CASSRIPGLTVHEQYF
TRBJ2-7,TRBV29-1,TRBD2,NA,TGCAGCGTTGGACTAGCGGAGGGAAGCTCCTACGAGCAGTACTTC,CSVGLAEGSSYEQYF
TRBJ2-2,TRBV2,TRBD1,NA,TGTGCCAGCAGTGAGGGACAGGGGGCGAATACCGGGGAGCTGTTTTTT,CASSEGQGANTGELFF
TRBJ2-7,TRBV7-2,TRBD1,NA,TGTGCCAGCAGCTTAGACAGGGGGAGCTACGAGCAGTACTTC,CASSLDRGSYEQYF
TRBJ2-7,TRBV27,TRBD2,NA,TGTGTCAGCTCTAGCGGACCCTACGAGCAGTACTTC,CVSSSGPYEQYF
TRBJ1-5,TRBV19,TRBD1,NA,TGTGCCAGTAGACGCGGACAGGGGGCTTATCAGCCCCAGCATTTT,CASRRGQGAYQPQHF
TRBJ2-2,TRBV4-1,NA,NA,TGCGCCAGCAGCCAAGCTCCTGTCGCCGGGGAGCTGTTTTTT,CASSQAPVAGELFF
TRBJ2-7,TRBV10-3,TRBD2,NA,TGTGCCATCAGTGCGGTAGCGGGAGGAATCAGCTCCTACGAGCAGTACTTC,CAISAVAGGISSYEQYF
TRBJ1-3,TRBV9,NA,NA,TGTGCCAGCAGCTTAGGTCAGGGGTCTGGAAACACCATATATTTT,CASSLGQGSGNTIYF
TRBJ1-1,TRBV10-3,TRBD1,NA,TGTGCCATCAGTGCATATATACTACTCGCCGGGACAGGGGGCTCGGGAGCCCGGAACACTGAAGCTTTCTTT,CAISAYILLAGTGGSGARNTEAFF
TRBJ1-4,TRBV10-3,NA,NA,TGTGCCACCGGACAGCCTAATGAAAAACTGTTTTTT,CATGQPNEKLFF
TRBJ1-6,TRBV6-5,NA,NA,TGTGCCAGCAGCCGACAGGTGTTTCGTTCACCCCTCCACTTT,CASSRQVFRSPLHF